Below, 32 T cell receptor beta chains from the same sample are listed, as sequenced in a study of cytomegalovirus exposure and HLA in healthy donors. Both 60 Vbeta primers and 13 Jbeta primers went into the PCR. Measured with immunoSEQ multiplex PCR; TCRdb has only the in-frame clones, and not every one. The profile shows 100,000 to 150,000 clones, around 70% of them singletons. The material sequenced was PBMCs. Receptors originate from a middle-aged man in good health and CMV-seropositive.

The chain links TRBV19 to TRBJ1-1, with 10 bases identical to TRBD1. There are 14 residues in the CDR3. Trimming at V came to 5 bases and at J to 4 bases, leaving 4 bases not matched to a gene. Germline V gene lookup returns CDR1 LNHDA and CDR2 SQIVND (reference sequence). The chain's CDR3 is CASSARTGGTEAFF. DNA for the CDR3: TGTGCCAGTAGTGCGCGGACAGGGGGCACTGAAGCTTTCTTT.

The chain recombines TRBV19 with TRBJ1-5, with TRBD1 matching 7 bases. This CDR3 contains 16 residues. Trimming removed 3 bases from V and 2 bases from J; junction bases left unmatched: 7. Per the germline V gene, CDR1 is LNHDA and CDR2 is SQIVND (reference sequence). Here the CDR3 reads CASSITGAHGNQPQHF. CDR3 nucleotide sequence: TGTGCCAGTAGTATTACAGGGGCCCATGGCAATCAGCCCCAGCATTTT.

The chain joins TRBV5-6 to TRBJ1-2, with D uncertain. CDR1 is SGHDT and CDR2 is YYEEEE in the germline V gene. V dropped 1 base and J dropped 6 bases, with 13 bases sitting between them. The CDR3 is made up of 14 amino acids. The chain's CDR3 is CASSLSGLSNGYTF. The CDR3 DNA reads as TGTGCCAGCAGCTTGTCCGGGTTGAGTAATGGCTACACCTTC.

This rearrangement joins TRBV6-1 to TRBJ2-3; a weak D match, TRBD1 (7 bases). Germline values: CDR1 MNHNS, CDR2 SASEGT. CDR3 length: 16 residues. Trimming took off 4 bases at V and 1 base at J, with 15 bases between the two ends. CDR3 region: CASSGRGRGGTDTQYF. The DNA for the CDR3 is TGTGCCAGCAGTGGTAGGGGGCGGGGTGGCACAGATACGCAGTATTTT.

This rearrangement joins TRBV9 to TRBJ2-2, with 7 bases fitting TRBD2. CDR1 and CDR2 (germline): SGDLS, YYNGEE. This CDR3 spans 13 amino acids. V was clipped by 10 bases and J by 5 bases; unmatched bases: 8. This chain's CDR3 is CAVGGRQTGELFF. The DNA of the CDR3 is TGTGCCGTAGGCGGGAGACAAACCGGGGAGCTGTTTTTT. Combining the CDR3 with reference TRBV9 and TRBJ2-2 gives the whole variable domain DSGVTQTPKHLITATGQRVTLRCSPRSGDLSVYWYQQSLDQGLQFLIQYYNGEERAKGNILERFSAQQFPDLHSELNLSSLELGDSALYFCAVGGRQTGELFFGEGSRLTVL.

The chain carries TRBV18 and TRBJ2-3; 8 bases fit TRBD1. This CDR3 contains 15 residues. Germline V lookup: CDR1 KGHSH, CDR2 LQKENI. V lost 3 bases, J lost 0 bases, and 2 bases stayed unmatched. The CDR3 nucleotides read TGTGCCAGCTCACCGACAGGGGCAAGCACAGATACGCAGTATTTT. Its protein product is CASSPTGASTDTQYF.

The rearrangement uses TRBV6-4 and TRBJ1-1; D is ambiguous. Trimming removed 6 bases at V and 4 bases at J, with 15 bases between. The germline V gene encodes CDR1 MRHNA and CDR2 SNTAGT. The CDR3 covers 14 residues. The CDR3 here is CASRMEGLGTEAFF. The CDR3 DNA reads TGTGCCAGCAGAATGGAGGGATTGGGCACTGAAGCTTTCTTT.

The sample holds a few counts of this clone. The chain employs TRBV10-2 and TRBJ1-2; D might be TRBD1 (6 bases). The V end was cut by 0 bases, the J end by 8 bases, with 10 bases between. Germline V gene data show CDR1 as WSHSY and CDR2 as SAAADI. The CDR3 has 13 residues. The CDR3: CASSESRGYGYTF. The CDR3 region has the DNA TGCGCCAGCAGTGAGTCGAGGGGGTACGGCTACACCTTC.

The chain combines TRBV2 with TRBJ1-4, with 10 bases aligning to TRBD1. Germline V gives CDR1 SNHLY, CDR2 FYNNEI. Unmatched junction bases numbered 6, after V lost 6 bases and J lost 5 bases. The CDR3 extends over 15 amino acids. The CDR3 protein is CASRQDRGDNEKLFF. The CDR3 nucleotides read TGTGCCAGCAGACAGGACAGGGGGGACAATGAAAAACTGTTTTTT.

The chain couples TRBV11-2 to TRBJ2-5, with 8 bases that match TRBD2. Germline CDR1 is SGHAT and CDR2 is FQNNGV. This CDR3 contains 12 residues. Unmatched junction bases numbered 4, after V lost 8 bases and J lost 5 bases. The CDR3 region is CASGRGDETQYF. CDR3 in DNA: TGTGCCAGCGGGCGGGGGGATGAGACCCAGTACTTC.

This chain joins TRBV11-2 and TRBJ2-3; a weak D match, TRBD1 (7 bases). The germline CDR1 and CDR2 sequences are SGHAT and FQNNGV. The V end lost 0 bases, the J end lost 5 bases, and 12 bases lay between the germline ends. The CDR3 sequence is 15 residues long. The CDR3 loop reads CASSLDSGGGDTQYF. CDR3 sequence (DNA): TGTGCCAGCAGCTTAGACTCAGGGGGAGGAGATACGCAGTATTTT.

The CDR3 DNA is TGTGCCAGCAGCGCCAACCACTTAGTTGCGGAGCCCCAGCATTTT. This translates into CASSANHLVAEPQHF. This sequence joins TRBV9 and TRBJ1-5; no clear D. The CDR3 has 15 amino acids. V lost 3 bases and J 8 bases, leaving 18 bases between the germline ends. The germline gives CDR1 SGDLS, CDR2 YYNGEE.

CDR3 protein: CASSLTAFSGANVLTF. CDR3 coding DNA: TGTGCCAGTAGTTTGACAGCCTTCTCTGGGGCCAACGTCCTGACTTTC. The rearrangement joins TRBV19 to TRBJ2-6; possibly TRBD1 for D (5 bases). V was clipped by 5 bases and J by 0 bases, with 11 bases between them. This CDR3 comprises 16 residues. The V gene's germline CDR1 is LNHDA and CDR2 SQIVND (reference sequence).

The gene calls are TRBV4-1 and TRBJ1-4; TRBD1 agrees at 7 bases. Germline V gene data show CDR1 as MGHRA and CDR2 as YSYEKL. The CDR3 totals 15 residues. The junction had 6 bases not matched to a gene; V was cut back by 2 bases and J by 6 bases. CDR3 bases: TGCGCCAGCAGCCAACAGGACAGGTGGGATGAAAAACTGTTTTTT. Protein: CASSQQDRWDEKLFF.

V usage is TRBV11-3 and J usage is TRBJ2-5; 7 nucleotides line up with TRBD1. The CDR3 length is 13 residues. Looked up from germline, CDR1 is SGHNT and CDR2 is YENEEA. V lost 4 bases, J lost 11 bases, and 10 bases stayed unmatched. This CDR3 reads CASSSLTGSEQYF. The CDR3 DNA reads TGTGCCAGCAGCTCGTTGACAGGGAGTGAGCAGTACTTC. The complete variable domain, with remaining parts taken from reference TRBV11-3 and TRBJ2-5, reads EAGVVQSPRYKIIEKKQPVAFWCNPISGHNTLYWYLQNLGQGPELLIRYENEEAVDDSQLPKDRFSAERLKGVDSTLKIQPAELGDSAVYLCASSSLTGSEQYFGPGTRLLVL.

The V gene is TRBV9, the J gene TRBJ2-2, with 8 bases that match TRBD2. The ends lost 5 bases at V and 7 bases at J; junction bases unmatched: 13. Germline values: CDR1 SGDLS, CDR2 YYNGEE. The CDR3 spans 16 residues. The CDR3 nucleotides read TGTGCCAGCAGGCTCCGAGAAGCGGGAGATGGCGGGGAGCTGTTTTTT. It is translated as CASRLREAGDGGELFF. Drawing the rest from reference TRBV9 and TRBJ2-2, the complete variable domain is DSGVTQTPKHLITATGQRVTLRCSPRSGDLSVYWYQQSLDQGLQFLIQYYNGEERAKGNILERFSAQQFPDLHSELNLSSLELGDSALYFCASRLREAGDGGELFFGEGSRLTVL.

V is TRBV7-2 and J is TRBJ1-1; maybe TRBD1 (5 bases). The V end lost 3 bases, the J end lost 1 base, and 9 bases lay between the germline ends. This CDR3 spans 14 amino acids. CDR1 SGHTA and CDR2 FQGNSA come from the germline V gene. CDR3 bases: TGTGCCAGCAGCTTTGGACATTCGAACACTGAAGCTTTCTTT. Its translation is CASSFGHSNTEAFF.

The rearrangement joins TRBV10-3 to TRBJ2-1; TRBD2 aligns across 8 bases. Germline V lookup: CDR1 ENHRY, CDR2 SYGVKD. Trimming took 0 bases from V and 6 from J; bases not matched to a gene: 7. CDR3 length: 16 amino acids. The DNA of the CDR3 is TGTGCCATCAGTGAGTCGAGAAACCTAGCGGGCAATGAGCAGTTCTTC. As protein: CAISESRNLAGNEQFF.

The chain has TRBV2 and TRBJ1-5, with 10 bases aligning to TRBD1. V shed 6 bases, J shed 2 bases, and the junction held 4 bases outside the gene matches. This CDR3 region has 15 residues. Germline V gene data show CDR1 as SNHLY and CDR2 as FYNNEI. This CDR3 reads CASRPDRGGNQPQHF. DNA of the CDR3: TGTGCCAGCAGGCCGGACAGGGGGGGCAATCAGCCCCAGCATTTT.

With respect to this clone: Other DNA sequences of this sample code for an identical CDR3. The chain joins TRBV5-1 to TRBJ2-3, with TRBD2 matching 7 bases. The CDR3 runs 15 residues. Trimming at V came to 0 bases and at J to 0 bases, leaving 1 base not matched to a gene. The V gene's germline CDR1 is SGHRS and CDR2 YFSETQ. CDR3 bases: TGCGCCAGCAGCTTGGGGGGGGGTAGCACAGATACGCAGTATTTT. Translated: CASSLGGGSTDTQYF.

The rearrangement joins TRBV9 to TRBJ1-1; 11 bases fit TRBD1. V lost 0 bases to trimming and J lost 4 bases; unmatched junction nucleotides: 8. CDR1 and CDR2 from the germline V gene are SGDLS and YYNGEE. This CDR3 is 17 amino acids long. The CDR3 region is CASSVVGTGGRGTEAFF. The CDR3 region has the DNA TGTGCCAGCAGCGTAGTGGGGACAGGGGGAAGAGGCACTGAAGCTTTCTTT. The full variable domain, in which reference TRBV9 and TRBJ1-1 provide the parts outside the CDR3, is DSGVTQTPKHLITATGQRVTLRCSPRSGDLSVYWYQQSLDQGLQFLIQYYNGEERAKGNILERFSAQQFPDLHSELNLSSLELGDSALYFCASSVVGTGGRGTEAFFGQGTRLTVV.

This clone occurred a few times. The V and J genes are TRBV27 and TRBJ2-1, with D perhaps TRBD2 (6 bases). The germline V gene has CDR1 MNHEY and CDR2 SMNVEV (reference sequence). This CDR3 has 14 residues. Trimming cost V 3 bases and J 7 bases, with 13 bases left between them. The CDR3 coding sequence is TGTGCCAGCAGTTTTACCGGGAGTAAGAATGAGCAGTTCTTC. This encodes CASSFTGSKNEQFF.

This clone was counted only a few times. V and J are TRBV9 and TRBJ2-2; D may be TRBD2 (6 bases). Trimming removed 4 bases from V and 3 bases from J, with 16 bases in between. The CDR3 extends over 16 amino acids. Germline values: CDR1 SGDLS, CDR2 YYNGEE. The DNA of the CDR3 is TGTGCCAGCAGCCCCTGGGGGGAGTTCGACACCGGGGAGCTGTTTTTT. Amino acid sequence: CASSPWGEFDTGELFF.

The chain uses TRBV5-4 and TRBJ2-1, with 8 bases matching TRBD1. Per the germline V gene, CDR1 is SGHNT and CDR2 is YYREEE (reference sequence). The CDR3 spans 17 residues. Unmatched junction bases numbered 11, after V lost 3 bases and J lost 3 bases. CDR3 DNA sequence: TGTGCCAGCAGCTCAACACAGGGGGTAGGGATCTACAATGAGCAGTTCTTC. Translated, it gives CASSSTQGVGIYNEQFF.

The chain has TRBV15 and TRBJ2-3, with D unresolved. The CDR3 is 13 residues long. Germline V gives CDR1 LNHNV, CDR2 YYDKDF (reference sequence). Trimming left V 0 bases short and J 5 bases short, with 6 bases between. The CDR3 reads CATSRDNRDTQYF. CDR3 sequence (DNA): TGTGCCACCAGCAGAGATAATCGAGATACGCAGTATTTT.

The V and J genes are TRBV29-1 and TRBJ2-7; 11 bases map to TRBD1. This CDR3 is 15 amino acids long. V lost 4 bases and J lost 3; bases outside the gene matches: 8. Germline CDR1 reads SQVTM; CDR2 reads ANQGSEA. The chain's CDR3 is CSVGGQGVSLYEQYF. In DNA, the CDR3 is TGCAGCGTTGGGGGACAGGGGGTCTCACTCTACGAGCAGTACTTC.

This clone was seen a few times. This chain joins TRBV5-6 and TRBJ1-1, with D possibly matching TRBD1 (5 bases). Germline V CDR1 and CDR2: SGHDT, YYEEEE. The CDR3 length is 15 residues. V lost 1 base and J 1 base, leaving 11 bases between the germline ends. CDR3 nucleotides: TGTGCCAGCAGCTTGACAGGCGCTTCGAACACTGAAGCTTTCTTT. Its protein is CASSLTGASNTEAFF.

This clone was detected only once. V is TRBV19 and J is TRBJ1-1; maybe TRBD1 (6 bases). Per germline, CDR1 LNHDA and CDR2 SQIVND (reference sequence). V lost 5 bases and J lost 1, with 11 bases in between. CDR3 length equals 14 residues. The CDR3, as DNA: TGTGCCAGTAGTCCGGACAGCCCGAACACTGAAGCTTTCTTT. Its translation is CASSPDSPNTEAFF.

The chain combines TRBV7-9 with TRBJ1-5; D gene unclear. The CDR3 contains 12 residues. With 5 bases removed from V and 6 bases from J, the gap between germline ends came to 8 bases. The germline V gene has CDR1 SEHNR and CDR2 FQNEAQ (reference sequence). The CDR3 DNA is TGTGCCAGCAGCACAGCCGGTCAGCCCCAGCATTTT. Amino acids: CASSTAGQPQHF.

The rearrangement joins TRBV29-1 to TRBJ2-3, with a tentative D call TRBD2 (7 bases). This CDR3 contains 14 residues. V was trimmed by 7 bases and J by 4 bases, leaving 18 bases between them. CDR1 is SQVTM, CDR2 ANQGSEA, per germline. CDR3 nucleotide sequence: TGCAGCGACGGGGGAGGGGGGGGGCCAGATACGCAGTATTTT. Amino acids: CSDGGGGGPDTQYF.

This sequence joins TRBV28 and TRBJ2-7; TRBD2 matches at 7 bases. The CDR3 is 13 amino acids. Germline V gives CDR1 MDHEN, CDR2 SYDVKM. The V and J ends lost 8 bases and 7 bases, in that order; junction bases with no gene match: 11. CDR3: CASSRAGVGEQYF. CDR3 nucleotide sequence: TGTGCCAGCTCTCGGGCGGGAGTTGGGGAGCAGTACTTC.

V and J are TRBV18 and TRBJ2-1; 11 bases align to TRBD2. The CDR3 totals 17 residues. Trimming cost V 2 bases and J 6 bases; bases outside gene matches: 9. Germline CDR1 and CDR2: KGHSH and LQKENI. The CDR3 DNA reads TGTGCCAGCTCACCAGAGAGGACTAGCGGGCTTGGCAATGAGCAGTTCTTC. It codes for CASSPERTSGLGNEQFF.